Presented here are 5 T cell receptor beta chains from one specimen sequenced in a study of T-cell reconstitution after alpha-beta-depleted transplantation in children. TCRbeta library construction was performed incorporating unique molecular identifiers. TCRdb processed the PCR reads anew with MiXCR; each CDR3 protein has one entry. The repertoire holds a few hundred thousand distinct CDR3 sequences, with 10% to 15% as singletons. This material consisted of PBMCs, mostly from graft donor cells, taken 360 days after TCRalphabeta/CD19-depleted stem cell transplant. The receptors shown here come from a male patient aged 10 to 17 who had a stem cell transplant for acute myeloid leukemia, so the T cells may come from the graft donor.

This clonotype came up many times. The chain joins TRBV20-1 to TRBJ2-7; 9 nucleotides agree with TRBD2. This CDR3 spans 13 amino acids. Per germline, CDR1 DFQATT and CDR2 SNEGSKA (reference sequence). V was pared by 3 bases and J by 4 bases, with 4 bases of the junction left unmatched. The CDR3 nucleotides read TGCAGTGCTAGGCCGACTAGCGGTTACGAGCAGTACTTC. Its protein product is CSARPTSGYEQYF.

In the case of this clonotype: A clone one base away is much larger, so this may be a read error. The chain combines TRBV18 with TRBJ2-3, with 8 bases lining up with TRBD2. CDR1 and CDR2 (germline): KGHSH, LQKENI. Unmatched junction bases numbered 4, after V lost 3 bases and J lost 2 bases. The length of the CDR3 is 15 residues. The CDR3 reads CASSPELADTDTQYF. Written as DNA, the CDR3 is TGTGCCAGCTCACCTGAACTAGCGGACACAGATACGCAGTATTTT.

This clonotype was recorded a few times. V and J are TRBV6-1 and TRBJ2-1; perhaps TRBD2 as D (5 bases). The V end lost 11 bases, the J end lost 3 bases, and 20 bases lay between the germline ends. This CDR3 is built from 15 residues. Germline-derived CDR1 and CDR2 are MNHNS and SASEGT. The CDR3 bases are TGTGCCGCCGAAGTGGGGTTCCGGGGCTACAATGAGCAGTTCTTC. Translation: CAAEVGFRGYNEQFF.

This clonotype was seen only a few times. The chain recombines TRBV7-9 with TRBJ2-1; no clear D gene. The germline V gene has CDR1 SEHNR and CDR2 FQNEAQ (reference sequence). Deletions cut 4 bases from V and 2 bases from J, with 9 bases between. The CDR3 has 14 amino acids. The CDR3 is CASSSSFTYNEQFF. The CDR3 DNA sequence: TGTGCCAGCAGCTCCTCTTTCACCTACAATGAGCAGTTCTTC.

V gene TRBV12-3 or TRBV12-4 combines with J gene TRBJ2-7; D is perhaps TRBD1 or TRBD2 (5 bases each). The V and J ends lost 7 bases and 2 bases respectively, with 15 bases between them. The CDR3 extends over 14 amino acids. The CDR3 protein is CASTVGRRTYEQYF. DNA for the CDR3: TGTGCCAGCACCGTGGGACGGCGGACCTACGAGCAGTACTTC.